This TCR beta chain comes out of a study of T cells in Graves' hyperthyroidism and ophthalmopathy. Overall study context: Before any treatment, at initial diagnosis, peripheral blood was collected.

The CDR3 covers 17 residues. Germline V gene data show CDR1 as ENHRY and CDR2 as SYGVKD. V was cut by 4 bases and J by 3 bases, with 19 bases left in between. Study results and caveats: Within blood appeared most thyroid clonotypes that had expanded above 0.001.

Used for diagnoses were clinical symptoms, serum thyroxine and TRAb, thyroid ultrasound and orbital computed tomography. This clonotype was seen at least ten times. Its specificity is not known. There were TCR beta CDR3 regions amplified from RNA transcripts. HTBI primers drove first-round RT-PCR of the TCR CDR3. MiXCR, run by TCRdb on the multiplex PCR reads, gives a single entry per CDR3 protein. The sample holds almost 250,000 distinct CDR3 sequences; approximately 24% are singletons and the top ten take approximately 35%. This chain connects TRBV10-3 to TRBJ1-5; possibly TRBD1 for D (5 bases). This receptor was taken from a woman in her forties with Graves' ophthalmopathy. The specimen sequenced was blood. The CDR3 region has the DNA TGTGCCATCAGTGGGCAGGCGGCAGGGTCGGACAATCAGCCCCAGCATTTT. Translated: CAISGQAAGSDNQPQHF.